The rows below give T cell receptor beta chains drawn from one sample of a study of cytomegalovirus exposure and HLA in healthy donors. Profiling relied on immunoSEQ multiplex PCR, and the TCRdb table lists in-frame clones only, not all of them. The data contain 140,000 or so clones, around 80% of them singletons. Specimen: PBMCs. These receptors were obtained from a woman aged 40 to 55 in good health and CMV-seropositive. The CDR3 runs from the conserved cysteine through the conserved F or W. D genes are given only for firm matches. Clone size is not always given. Where it is, it says once, few, many or a class for expanded clones.

abundance	v_gene	j_gene	d_gene	len	CDR3nt	CDR3aa
NA	TRBV5-5	TRBJ1-2	TRBD1	16	TGTGCCAGCAGCTCCGGGACAGGGGTTTTTAGGGATGGCTACACCTTC	CASSSGTGVFRDGYTF
NA	TRBV4-3	TRBJ2-7	NA	15	TGCGCCAGCAGCCAAGATGGCCGGACAAACTACGAGCAGTACTTC	CASSQDGRTNYEQYF
NA	TRBV10-3	TRBJ1-1	NA	15	TGTGCCATCAGTGAGACAGACAGAATGAACACTGAAGCTTTCTTT	CAISETDRMNTEAFF
NA	TRBV27	TRBJ2-1	NA	15	TGTGCCAGCAGTTTATCGGGGTCAACAGGATTTGAGCAGTTCTTC	CASSLSGSTGFEQFF
NA	TRBV15	TRBJ2-3	NA	12	TGTGCCACCAGCAGACTGACAGATACGCAGTATTTT	CATSRLTDTQYF
few	TRBV19	TRBJ2-5	NA	14	TGTGCCAGTAGTGGCGGGCTAGCGACTGAGACCCAGTACTTC	CASSGGLATETQYF
NA	TRBV2	TRBJ1-3	NA	14	TGTGCCAGCAGTGAACGCAGGACTGGAAACACCATATATTTT	CASSERRTGNTIYF
NA	TRBV30	TRBJ1-3	NA	15	TGCGCCTGGAGTCGGGACACTACCTCTGGAAACACCATATATTTT	CAWSRDTTSGNTIYF
NA	TRBV19	TRBJ2-1	TRBD1	17	TGTGCCAGTAGTCTTACAGGGGAGTTAAGCTCCTACAATGAGCAGTTCTTC	CASSLTGELSSYNEQFF
NA	TRBV5-8	TRBJ2-2	NA	15	TGTGCCAGCATCTCTACCGGGGGATACACCGGGGAGCTGTTTTTT	CASISTGGYTGELFF
NA	TRBV4-1	TRBJ2-7	TRBD1	16	TGCGCCAGCAGCCAAGAAGGGGGCCGATCTACCTACGAGCAGTACTTC	CASSQEGGRSTYEQYF
NA	TRBV9	TRBJ2-2	TRBD2	16	TGTGCCAGCAGCCGTGAACTAGCGGGAGGCACCGGGGAGCTGTTTTTT	CASSRELAGGTGELFF
few	TRBV9	TRBJ2-3	NA	14	TGTGCCAGCAGCGTAGTATCGTCTAGAGATACGCAGTATTTT	CASSVVSSRDTQYF
NA	TRBV27	TRBJ1-4	NA	14	TGTGCCAGCAGTTTAAACGGGGTGGGAGAAAAACTGTTTTTT	CASSLNGVGEKLFF
few	TRBV7-8	TRBJ2-2	TRBD2	16	TGTGCCAGCAGCTTTCCCCTAGCGGCTGGGACCGGGGAGCTGTTTTTT	CASSFPLAAGTGELFF
NA	TRBV5-1	TRBJ2-1	TRBD2	13	TGCGCCAGCAGCTTGGGTAGCGGGGATGAGCAGTTCTTC	CASSLGSGDEQFF
NA	TRBV18	TRBJ1-1	NA	13	TGTGCCAGCTCAGCGGGGTCGAACACTGAAGCTTTCTTT	CASSAGSNTEAFF
NA	TRBV7-9	TRBJ1-1	NA	14	TGTGCCAGCAGCTTAGATCGGGGGTTCTCTGAAGCTTTCTTT	CASSLDRGFSEAFF
NA	TRBV9	TRBJ2-3	TRBD2	15	TGTGCCAGCAGCCTACTAGCGGGAGAGGGAGATACGCAGTATTTT	CASSLLAGEGDTQYF
NA	TRBV6-5	TRBJ1-1	NA	13	TGTGCCAGCAGTTACTTGGGGGGCACTGAAGCTTTCTTT	CASSYLGGTEAFF
NA	TRBV18	TRBJ2-1	TRBD2	12	TGTGCCAGCTCAAGTACTAGCGTGGAGCAGTTCTTC	CASSSTSVEQFF
NA	TRBV7-2	TRBJ1-1	NA	15	TGTGCCAGCAGCTTAGAAGGCAGGGGTCTGTCTGAAGCTTTCTTT	CASSLEGRGLSEAFF
NA	TRBV5-5	TRBJ2-5	TRBD1	18	TGTGCCAGCAGTCGATTAAACCGGGACAGGGTAATCCAAGAGACCCAGTACTTC	CASSRLNRDRVIQETQYF
NA	TRBV11-2	TRBJ2-3	TRBD1	16	TGTGCCAGCAGCTTGGGGGACAGCACTTTCACAGATACGCAGTATTTT	CASSLGDSTFTDTQYF
once	TRBV28	TRBJ1-3	NA	15	TGTGCCAGCAGTCCACCCGACGGGACTGGAAACACCATATATTTT	CASSPPDGTGNTIYF
NA	TRBV23-1	TRBJ1-2	NA	14	TGCGCCAGCGTTACAGGTACACCAGGTTTCGGCTACACCTTC	CASVTGTPGFGYTF
NA	TRBV29-1	TRBJ1-1	NA	15	TGCAGCGTTGGAGCTGGGGGGAGCGATGGATTTGAAGCTTTCTTT	CSVGAGGSDGFEAFF
NA	TRBV7-2	TRBJ1-2	NA	15	TGTGCCAGCAGCCGTACGGGGGTTGTGGACTATGGCTACACCTTC	CASSRTGVVDYGYTF
few	TRBV11-2	TRBJ1-2	NA	13	TGTGCCAGCAGCTTTGCCAGGGAAGCTGGCTACACCTTC	CASSFAREAGYTF
NA	TRBV5-4	TRBJ2-3	NA	17	TGTGCCAGCAGCTTGGGGGTCGGGGGGCGAAGCACAGATACGCAGTATTTT	CASSLGVGGRSTDTQYF
NA	TRBV19	TRBJ2-7	NA	15	TGTGCCAGTAGTATAGGATCCGGGTACGGGGACGAGCAGTACTTC	CASSIGSGYGDEQYF
few	TRBV30	TRBJ1-2	TRBD1	12	TGTGCCTGGAGTCCACAGGGGCATGGCTACACCTTC	CAWSPQGHGYTF
many	TRBV5-5	TRBJ2-1	NA	13	TGTGCCAGCAGCTTGGAGGAGTACAATGAGCAGTTCTTC	CASSLEEYNEQFF
NA	TRBV28	TRBJ1-2	NA	12	TGTGCCAGCAGTTCGAGTGACTATGGCTACACCTTC	CASSSSDYGYTF
NA	TRBV4-1	TRBJ2-7	NA	15	TGCGCCAGCAGCCCCGGGATCCAGCCCTCCTACGAGCAGTACTTC	CASSPGIQPSYEQYF
NA	TRBV7-9	TRBJ2-7	NA	15	TGTGCCAGCAGCTCTGACTTTACCGTCCCCTACGAGCAGTACTTC	CASSSDFTVPYEQYF
NA	TRBV19	TRBJ1-5	NA	15	TGTGCCAGTAGTGTATGGACAGCAAACAATCAGCCCCAGCATTTT	CASSVWTANNQPQHF
NA	TRBV6-6	TRBJ2-7	TRBD2	16	TGTGCCAGCAGACCCCCCGGGGGGGGGTCTACTCACGAGCAGTACTTC	CASRPPGGGSTHEQYF
few	TRBV5-4	TRBJ2-5	TRBD1	14	TGTGCCAGCAGCTCCGGGGACAGACAAGAGACCCAGTACTTC	CASSSGDRQETQYF
NA	TRBV9	TRBJ1-3	TRBD1	14	TGTGCCAGCAGCCCACGGACAGGGGACAACACCATATATTTT	CASSPRTGDNTIYF
NA	TRBV2	TRBJ2-7	TRBD1	17	TGTGCCAGCAGTGAAGCCCCTGGGACAGGGGGTAGCTACGAGCAGTACTTC	CASSEAPGTGGSYEQYF
NA	TRBV18	TRBJ2-5	TRBD1	15	TGTGCCAGCTCGTCCGGGACAGGGAGGCAAGAGACCCAGTACTTC	CASSSGTGRQETQYF
NA	TRBV30	TRBJ2-5	NA	13	TGTGCCTGGGCACGGGGGGCCCAAGAGACCCAGTACTTC	CAWARGAQETQYF
NA	TRBV7-9	TRBJ2-7	TRBD1	14	TGTGCCAGCAGTCCCCGGGACAGGGGACGCGAGCAGTACTTC	CASSPRDRGREQYF
NA	TRBV5-1	TRBJ2-3	NA	13	TGCGCCAGCAGCCCCCAGTCCACAGATACGCAGTATTTT	CASSPQSTDTQYF
NA	TRBV19	TRBJ2-7	NA	15	TGTGCCAGTAGTCAACAATTAGCGGACCTCTACGAGCAGTACTTC	CASSQQLADLYEQYF
few	TRBV5-1	TRBJ2-1	NA	15	TGCGCCAGCAGCTTGGACGGGGTTTCCTACAATGAGCAGTTCTTC	CASSLDGVSYNEQFF
NA	TRBV5-1	TRBJ2-7	TRBD1	15	TGCGCCAGCAGCACGGACAGGAGCCCGTCGGGGGAGCAGTACTTC	CASSTDRSPSGEQYF